These 5 T cell receptor beta chains were sequenced from one sample in a study of blood T cell repertoires in COVID-19. The method was immunoSEQ multiplex PCR; TCRdb's version includes in-frame clones alone and lacks a portion of them. The table shows around 330,000 clones, with around 86% occurring only once. Specimen: PBMCs or T cells enriched from blood (not recorded which). These receptor sequences come from a man in his sixties who had recovered from COVID-19.

This clone was recorded a few times. The chain employs TRBV28 and TRBJ2-7, with unresolved D. CDR1 and CDR2 from the germline V gene are MDHEN and SYDVKM. CDR3 length equals 11 residues. With 6 bases removed from V and 3 bases from J, the gap between germline ends came to 6 bases. Written as DNA, the CDR3 is TGTGCCAGCAGCAGAAACTACGAGCAGTACTTC. Its translation is CASSRNYEQYF. Together with reference TRBV28 and TRBJ2-7, the CDR3 gives the full variable domain: DVKVTQSSRYLVKRTGEKVFLECVQDMDHENMFWYRQDPGLGLRLIYFSYDVKMKEKGDIPEGYSVSREKKERFSLILESASTNQTSMYLCASSRNYEQYFGPGTRLTVT.

The chain is built from TRBV18 and TRBJ2-1; TRBD2 is a possible D gene (6 bases). V lost 0 bases and J 3 bases, leaving 6 bases between the germline ends. The CDR3 runs 14 residues. The V gene's germline CDR1 is KGHSH and CDR2 LQKENI. In DNA form, the CDR3 reads TGTGCCAGCTCACCACCTAGCGGCTACAATGAGCAGTTCTTC. Translated, it gives CASSPPSGYNEQFF.

V is TRBV2 and J is TRBJ2-5; 7 bases fit TRBD1. Trimming removed 4 bases from V and 2 bases from J; junction bases left unmatched: 1. The CDR3 totals 13 residues. Per the germline V gene, CDR1 is SNHLY and CDR2 is FYNNEI. The CDR3 loop reads CASSGGQQETQYF. The CDR3, as DNA: TGTGCCAGCAGTGGGGGACAGCAAGAGACCCAGTACTTC.

This chain uses TRBV11-2 with TRBJ1-1, with 7 bases aligning to TRBD1. The CDR3 totals 15 residues. The germline gives CDR1 SGHAT, CDR2 FQNNGV. V was clipped by 3 bases and J by 5 bases; unmatched bases: 9. In DNA form, the CDR3 reads TGTGCCAGCAGCTTTCCAGGGGGTATAAGTACTGAAGCTTTCTTT. It encodes CASSFPGGISTEAFF. The variable domain in full, with the rest retrieved from reference TRBV11-2 and TRBJ1-1, is EAGVAQSPRYKIIEKRQSVAFWCNPISGHATLYWYQQILGQGPKLLIQFQNNGVVDDSQLPKDRFSAERLKGVDSTLKIQPAKLEDSAVYLCASSFPGGISTEAFFGQGTRLTVV.

The V call is TRBV7-3, the J call TRBJ2-5, with D tentatively TRBD2 (6 bases). Between the trimmed V and J ends, which lost 5 bases and 5 bases, there was a span of 21 bases. The V gene's germline CDR1 is SGHTA and CDR2 FQGTGA. The CDR3 contains 16 residues. The CDR3 DNA is TGTGCCAGCAGCCAAGGGTATGCGGGGAGTCTGGAGACCCAGTACTTC. Translating it yields CASSQGYAGSLETQYF.